Following are 6 T cell receptor beta chains from one sample sequenced in a study of early stage breast cancer tumors. The repertoire was sequenced with immunoSEQ multiplex PCR; TCRdb's copy has only in-frame clones and lacks some. The sample carries about 34,000 clones, roughly 77% recorded once. Sequenced: breast tumor tissue. The origin of the receptors is a person in their thirties with breast cancer.

The gene calls are TRBV7-9 and TRBJ1-1; 9 bases agree with TRBD1. The CDR3 length is 15 residues. The J segment lost 4 bases and the V segment lost 7 bases, leaving 10 bases of the junction unmatched. Per germline, CDR1 SEHNR and CDR2 FQNEAQ (reference sequence). The CDR3 sequence is CASTGVNRGLTEAFF. In DNA form, the CDR3 reads TGTGCCAGCACTGGAGTAAACAGGGGGCTCACTGAAGCTTTCTTT.

The V gene is TRBV6-5, the J gene TRBJ1-2, with unresolved D. The CDR3 is 16 amino acids. The V end lost 2 bases, the J end lost 8 bases, and 21 bases lay between the germline ends. CDR1 MNHEY and CDR2 SVGAGI come from the germline V gene. DNA of the CDR3: TGTGCCAGCAGTTACCACCTTGCCCGGGAATCAGGCGGCTACACCTTC. It translates to CASSYHLARESGGYTF.

The chain recombines TRBV9 with TRBJ2-5; D is uncertain. The CDR3 contains 12 residues. Trimming cost V 4 bases and J 5 bases, with 9 bases left between them. Germline values: CDR1 SGDLS, CDR2 YYNGEE. CDR3 loop: CASSSRGETQYF. The CDR3 region has the DNA TGTGCCAGCAGCTCCCGTGGGGAGACCCAGTACTTC.

The V and J genes are TRBV19 and TRBJ1-1, with D maybe TRBD1 (5 bases). Germline V lookup: CDR1 LNHDA, CDR2 SQIVND (reference sequence). Trimming removed 3 bases from V and 0 bases from J, with 8 bases in between. The CDR3 is 14 residues long. CDR3 sequence (DNA): TGTGCCAGTAGTATCGGGGGACTGAACACTGAAGCTTTCTTT. Amino acids: CASSIGGLNTEAFF.

The V and J genes are TRBV5-5 and TRBJ1-2, with unresolved D. V was shortened by 0 bases and J by 0 bases, with 9 bases between the two germline ends. The CDR3 covers 15 residues. Germline V gene lookup returns CDR1 SGHKS and CDR2 YYEKEE (reference sequence). The DNA for the CDR3 is TGTGCCAGCAGCTTGGACGGCCGAACTAACTATGGCTACACCTTC. This encodes CASSLDGRTNYGYTF.

The V gene is TRBV25-1, the J gene TRBJ2-5, with 9 bases that match TRBD1. V was clipped by 6 bases and J by 3 bases; unmatched bases: 8. The CDR3 is 15 amino acids. CDR1 and CDR2 from the germline V gene are MGHDK and SYGVNS. CDR3 sequence: CASSIPGTGKETQYF. CDR3 nucleotides: TGTGCCAGCAGCATACCCGGGACAGGGAAAGAGACCCAGTACTTC.